The TCR beta chain described here comes from a study of metastatic and nonmetastatic thyroid tumors. Study-wide background: Comparison of repertoires was carried out across blood and tumor or nodule tissue from malignant and benign thyroid patients. Findings and limits, study-wide: TCR beta diversity was reportedly significantly higher in malignant thyroid tumors than benign nodules, in blood and tumor.

This CDR3 region has 17 residues. Germline trimming cut 0 bases from V and 2 bases from J; bases unmatched to any gene: 10. Germline V CDR1 and CDR2: SGDLS, YYNGEE. Original methodology: Construction of a distant-metastasis classifier for papillary thyroid cancer relied on CDR3 differences across clinicopathological groups. With MiXCR, TCRdb reprocessed the PCR reads. TCRdb's processing, not the authors', yielded these V and J calls. The data contain roughly 93,000 clones, about 13% of them singletons. This clone occurred many times. No antigen is known for it. None of the patients had undergone any treatment ahead of thyroid surgery.

The origin of this receptor is a female donor with papillary thyroid cancer or a benign thyroid nodule (not recorded which). Some clones in this sample may be carry-over from other donors' samples. This chain joins TRBV9 and TRBJ1-1, with 7 nucleotides matching TRBD1. Sequencing input: blood. This CDR3 is CASSVGTGRIGNTEAFF. CDR3 sequence (DNA): TGTGCCAGCAGCGTAGGGACAGGCCGAATCGGTAACACTGAAGCTTTCTTT.